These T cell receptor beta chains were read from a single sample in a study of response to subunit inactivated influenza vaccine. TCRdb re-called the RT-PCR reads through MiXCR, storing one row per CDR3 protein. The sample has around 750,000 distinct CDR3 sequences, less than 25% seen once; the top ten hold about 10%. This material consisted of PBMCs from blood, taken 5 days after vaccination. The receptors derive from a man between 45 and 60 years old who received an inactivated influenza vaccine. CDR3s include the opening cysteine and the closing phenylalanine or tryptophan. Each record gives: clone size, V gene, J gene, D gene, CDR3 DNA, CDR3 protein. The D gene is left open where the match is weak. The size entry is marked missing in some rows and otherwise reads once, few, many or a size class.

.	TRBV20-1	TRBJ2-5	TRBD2	TGCAGTGCGGGGCGGGGGAAAGAGACCCAGTACTTC	CSAGRGKETQYF
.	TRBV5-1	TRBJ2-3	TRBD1	TGCGCCAGCAGCGAAACAGGGGGCCGCACAGATACGCAGTATTTT	CASSETGGRTDTQYF
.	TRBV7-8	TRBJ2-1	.	TGTGCCAGCAGCTACATACAGGGACTCTTGAGCTCCTACAATGAGCAGTTCTTC	CASSYIQGLLSSYNEQFF
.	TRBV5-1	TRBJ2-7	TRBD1	TGCGCCAGCAGCTTTTGGGACAGGGGCAACGAGCAGTACTTC	CASSFWDRGNEQYF
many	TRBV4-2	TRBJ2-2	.	TGTGCCAGCAGCCACCTTGAGGATCGGGAGCTGTTTTTT	CASSHLEDRELFF
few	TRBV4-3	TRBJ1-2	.	TGCGCCAGCAGCCAAGAGCTGGGAATCCGTGGCTACACCTTC	CASSQELGIRGYTF
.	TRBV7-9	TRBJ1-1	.	TGTGCCAGCAGCTTGATGAAGGGAGGAGGTGAAGCTTTCTTT	CASSLMKGGGEAFF
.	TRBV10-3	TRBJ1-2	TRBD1	TGTGCCATCCGATTGACAGGGCATGGCTACACCTTC	CAIRLTGHGYTF
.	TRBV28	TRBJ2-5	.	TGTGCCAGCAGTTTACAACGGGACTGGGAGGATGAGACCCAGTACTTC	CASSLQRDWEDETQYF
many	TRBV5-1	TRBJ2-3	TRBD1	TGCGCCAGCAGCACTCGGACAGGGGGCTCCGGGACAGATACGCAGTATTTT	CASSTRTGGSGTDTQYF
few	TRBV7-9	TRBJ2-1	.	TGTGCCAGCAGCCCCCTTCCGGGGAGTTCCTACAATGAGCAGTTCTTC	CASSPLPGSSYNEQFF
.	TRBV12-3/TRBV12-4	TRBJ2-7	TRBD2	TGTGCCAGCAGTTTAGCTTCTCGGGGGGTCCTCTACGAGCAGTACTTC	CASSLASRGVLYEQYF
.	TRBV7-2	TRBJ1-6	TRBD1	TGTGCCAGCAGCTTAGATCAGGGGGCGGGTTCACCCCTCCACTTT	CASSLDQGAGSPLHF
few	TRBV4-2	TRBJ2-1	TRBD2	TGTGCCAGCAGCCAAGATCCAGCGGGAGTTGAGCAGTTCTTC	CASSQDPAGVEQFF
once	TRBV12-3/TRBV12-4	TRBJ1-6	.	TGTGCCAGCAGTACCCCCAGGTTGGATGGGTTCCTTTCACCCCTCCACTTC	CASSTPRLDGFLSPLHF
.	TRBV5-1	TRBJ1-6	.	TGCGCCAGCAGCTTGGTGGGGGGTCGGAATTCACCCCTCCACTTT	CASSLVGGRNSPLHF
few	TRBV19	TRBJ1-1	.	TGTGCCAGTACCCAAACAGGGATGGACACTGAAGCTTTCTTT	CASTQTGMDTEAFF
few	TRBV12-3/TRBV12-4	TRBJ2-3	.	TGTGCCAGCAGTTTGGTTGAGAATGTATCGCAGTATTTT	CASSLVENVSQYF
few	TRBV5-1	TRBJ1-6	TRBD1	TGCGCCAGCAGCTTGGGGGCAGGGGGCGTTAATTCACCCCTCCACTTT	CASSLGAGGVNSPLHF
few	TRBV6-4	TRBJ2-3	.	TGTGCCAGCAGTAGGTTCACCACAGATACGCAGTATTTT	CASSRFTTDTQYF
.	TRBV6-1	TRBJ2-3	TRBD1	TGTGCCAGCACCGTAGGGACAGACGCAGATACGCAGTATTTT	CASTVGTDADTQYF
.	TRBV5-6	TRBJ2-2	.	TGTGCCAGCAGCCGGGTGGCTAGCAACACCGGGGAGCTGTTTTTT	CASSRVASNTGELFF
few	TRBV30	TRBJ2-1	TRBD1	TGTGCCTGGAGTGTACAAGACAGGGACTCCTACAATGAGCAGTTCTTC	CAWSVQDRDSYNEQFF
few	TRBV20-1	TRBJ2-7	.	TGCAGTGCTAGAGAATACAGGATGCCCCGGGACGAGCAGTACTTC	CSAREYRMPRDEQYF
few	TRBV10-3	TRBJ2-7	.	TGTGCATCCAGTTTTACAACCTGGGGCGAGCAGTACTTC	CASSFTTWGEQYF
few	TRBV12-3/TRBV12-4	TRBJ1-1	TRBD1	TGTGCCAGCAGGCGGACAGGGGGCTTGGGCACTGAAGCTTTCTTT	CASRRTGGLGTEAFF
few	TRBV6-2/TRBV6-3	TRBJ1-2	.	TGTGCCAGCAGTTACTCGAAGGACAGAGCTAACTATGGCTACACCTTC	CASSYSKDRANYGYTF
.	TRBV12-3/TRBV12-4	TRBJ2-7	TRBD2	TGTGCCAGCAAGCAGGGCGGGAGCTACGAGCAGTACTTC	CASKQGGSYEQYF
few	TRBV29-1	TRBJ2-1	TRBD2	TGCAGCGTTGAAGAGAGGCCAGGGGTCGGAGCGGGAGTAACCAATGAGCAGTTCTTC	CSVEERPGVGAGVTNEQFF
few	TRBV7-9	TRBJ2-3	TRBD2	TGTGCCAGCAGCTTCATCACCGCGGGGGGAGATACGCAGTATTTT	CASSFITAGGDTQYF
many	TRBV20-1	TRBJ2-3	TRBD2	TGCAGTGCTTTGAGACTAGCGGGGAGCACAGATACGCAGTATTTT	CSALRLAGSTDTQYF
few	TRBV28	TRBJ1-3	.	TGTGCCAGCAGGCAGGACAGCGGTGGAAACACCATATATTTT	CASRQDSGGNTIYF
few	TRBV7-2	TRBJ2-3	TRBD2	TGTGCCAGCAGCTTAGCCCTAGCGGGAGCAGGCGCAGATACGCAGTATTTT	CASSLALAGAGADTQYF
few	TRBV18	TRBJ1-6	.	TGTGCCAGCTCTCCCAGGGGACGGCTCTCCTATAATTCACCCCTCCACTTT	CASSPRGRLSYNSPLHF
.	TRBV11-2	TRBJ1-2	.	TGTGCCAGCAGCTTATACCGGAGCTATGGCTACACCTTC	CASSLYRSYGYTF
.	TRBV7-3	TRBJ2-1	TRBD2	TGTGCCAGCAGCTTAGGCGGGAGGGCTCTTTTCAATGAGCAGTTCTTC	CASSLGGRALFNEQFF
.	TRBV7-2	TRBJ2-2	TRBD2	TGTGCCAGCAGCATTAGCGGGGGGAAGAACACCGGGGAGCTGTTTTTT	CASSISGGKNTGELFF
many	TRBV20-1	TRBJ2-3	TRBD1	TGCAGTGCTAGAGATCAGGGGGTTCTAGATACGCAGTATTTT	CSARDQGVLDTQYF
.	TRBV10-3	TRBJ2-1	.	TGTGCCATCAGTGAGGTCCACAATGAGCAGTTCTTC	CAISEVHNEQFF
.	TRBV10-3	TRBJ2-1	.	TGTGCCATCAGTGAGGGAGGTATCATAGGTGAGCAGTTCTTC	CAISEGGIIGEQFF
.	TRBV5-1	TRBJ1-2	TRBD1	TGCGCCAGCAGCCCGGACAGGGAGGGCTATGGCTACACCTTC	CASSPDREGYGYTF
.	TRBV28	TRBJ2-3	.	.	CASSTSQWADTQYF
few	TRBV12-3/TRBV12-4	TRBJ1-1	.	TGTGCCAGCGGCGGACTCCGGAGGACTGAAGCTTTCTTT	CASGGLRRTEAFF
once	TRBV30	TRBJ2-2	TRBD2	TGTGCCTGGAGTGGGGTTAGCGGGAGTCATACCGGGGAGCTGTTTTTT	CAWSGVSGSHTGELFF
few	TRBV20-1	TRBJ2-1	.	TGCAGTGCGGCAGCGGGTAGTGGGATAATCAATGAGCAGTTCTTC	CSAAAGSGIINEQFF